Sequencing of this TCR beta chain was carried out in a study of CD8 T cells in Susac syndrome. Per the germline V gene, CDR1 is LGHNA and CDR2 is YSLEER. The CDR3 has 17 residues. Trimming removed 1 base from V and 9 bases from J; junction bases left unmatched: 15. Random hexamers were used to reverse transcribe the RNA input (about 0.5 to 1 ug). TCRdb re-derived calls from the immunoSEQ multiplex PCR reads in MiXCR, one entry per CDR3 protein. The table has about 20,000 distinct CDR3 sequences, 85% to 95% seen once. This chain connects TRBV4-3 to TRBJ2-1; 7 bases align to TRBD2. The TCR sequence derives from a human donor in good health. The specimen was CD8+ T cells from PBMCs. The CDR3 DNA reads as TGCGCCAGCAGCCAAGGTACAGCGGGGCTCTCAGGAGGTGAGCAGTTCTTC. Its translation: CASSQGTAGLSGGEQFF.